This entry lists 14 T cell receptor beta chains sequenced from one sample in a study of T cells in Graves' hyperthyroidism and ophthalmopathy. TCR beta CDR3 regions were amplified from RNA. HTBI primers were used for first-round RT-PCR of the TCR CDR3. In TCRdb, the multiplex PCR reads were re-called with MiXCR into one record per CDR3 protein. In the table there are hundreds of thousands of distinct CDR3 sequences, approximately 40% of which are singletons. The specimen sequenced was blood. These TCRs come from a woman aged 35 to 49 with Graves' hyperthyroidism.

The chain employs TRBV9 and TRBJ1-1; perhaps TRBD1 as D (5 bases). The ends were cut back, 6 bases at V and 4 bases at J, with 16 bases in the middle. Germline loops: CDR1 SGDLS, CDR2 YYNGEE. This CDR3 has 14 amino acids. The chain's CDR3 is CASTPTTGSTEAFF. CDR3 DNA sequence: TGTGCCAGCACCCCCACCACAGGATCCACTGAAGCTTTCTTT.

This clonotype has a handful of counts. The rearrangement links TRBV11-2 to TRBJ1-5; maybe TRBD1 (5 bases). Germline V gene data show CDR1 as SGHAT and CDR2 as FQNNGV. V was clipped by 5 bases and J by 4 bases, with 12 bases between them. CDR3 length: 14 amino acids. The CDR3 DNA follows: TGTGCCAGCAGCGTAGGGACCGAGAATCAGCCCCAGCATTTT. As protein: CASSVGTENQPQHF.

In this sample, this clonotype turned up a few times. The chain employs TRBV10-1 and TRBJ2-7; D is uncertain. The CDR3 covers 14 residues. Germline V gene sequence: CDR1 WNHNN, CDR2 SYGVQD (reference sequence). V lost 0 bases to trimming and J lost 2 bases, with 8 bases between them. CDR3 amino acids: CASSESLITYEQYF. CDR3 coding DNA: TGCGCCAGCAGTGAGTCCCTAATTACCTACGAGCAGTACTTC.

In this sample, this clonotype turned up a few times. The J gene is TRBJ1-3, the V gene TRBV6-1; 9 bases map to TRBD1. Trimming removed 5 bases from V and 6 bases from J; junction bases left unmatched: 17. Germline V gives CDR1 MNHNS, CDR2 SASEGT. CDR3 length: 18 amino acids. CDR3 loop: CASSRTGTGTHSENTIYF. DNA for the CDR3: TGTGCCAGCAGTCGCACCGGGACAGGGACTCATTCGGAAAACACCATATATTTT.

This clonotype appeared many times. For the CDR3, the DNA is TGTGCCAGCCGAGACAGGGCAAATCAGCCCCAGCATTTT. Amino acid sequence: CASRDRANQPQHF. The chain links TRBV6-2 or TRBV6-3 to TRBJ1-5; 7 bases align to TRBD1. Germline CDR1 and CDR2: MNHEY and SVGEGT. The V and J ends lost 8 bases and 4 bases, in that order; junction bases with no gene match: 5. This CDR3 is 13 amino acids long.

V and J are TRBV7-2 and TRBJ1-1, with D possibly being TRBD1 (5 bases). CDR3 length: 16 amino acids. Germline V gene lookup returns CDR1 SGHTA and CDR2 FQGNSA. V was clipped by 3 bases and J by 3 bases, with 17 bases between them. Here the CDR3 DNA reads TGTGCCAGCAGCTTTTTTCTAAGAGGGGTCGACACTGAAGCTTTCTTT. Protein sequence: CASSFFLRGVDTEAFF. Full variable domain (missing parts from reference TRBV7-2 and TRBJ1-1): GAGVSQSPSNKVTEKGKDVELRCDPISGHTALYWYRQSLGQGLEFLIYFQGNSAPDKSGLPSDRFSAERTGGSVSTLTIQRTQQEDSAVYLCASSFFLRGVDTEAFFGQGTRLTVV.

This clonotype has only one observation. The V gene is TRBV12-3 or TRBV12-4, the J gene TRBJ2-3; TRBD1 might be the D (5 bases). This CDR3 is built from 14 residues. Deletions cut 6 bases from V and 6 bases from J, with 16 bases between. This CDR3 reads CASSGFRVPDTQYF. The CDR3 DNA is TGTGCCAGCAGCGGATTCAGGGTCCCGGATACGCAGTATTTT.

In its sample, this clonotype was seen once. The CDR3 sequence is CAIKSTGGSNQPQHF. Here the CDR3 DNA reads TGTGCCATCAAGAGCACAGGGGGAAGCAATCAGCCCCAGCATTTT. The rearrangement uses TRBV10-3 and TRBJ1-5, with 8 bases that match TRBD1. CDR3 length: 15 residues. The trim removed 7 bases at V and 1 base at J, leaving 6 bases unmatched. Germline V gene sequence: CDR1 ENHRY, CDR2 SYGVKD.

Comments on this clonotype: Just one base apart from a much larger clone, this may be a read error. The rearrangement links TRBV7-8 to TRBJ2-5; 8 nucleotides line up with TRBD2. This CDR3 has 14 amino acids. The V segment lost 5 bases and the J segment 5 bases; nucleotides outside the gene matches: 7. Per germline, CDR1 SGHVS and CDR2 FQNEAQ. CDR3 DNA sequence: TGTGCCAGCAGCGCCTTCGGGGGGGTTGAGACCCAGTACTTC. Amino acids: CASSAFGGVETQYF. The complete variable domain, with remaining parts taken from reference TRBV7-8 and TRBJ2-5, reads GAGVSQSPRYKVAKRGQDVALRCDPISGHVSLFWYQQALGQGPEFLTYFQNEAQLDKSGLPSDRFFAERPEGSVSTLKIQRTQQEDSAVYLCASSAFGGVETQYFGPGTRLLVL.

This clonotype was detected ten times or more. V usage is TRBV7-2 and J usage is TRBJ2-6; D is undetermined. This CDR3 is built from 15 residues. CDR1 is SGHTA, CDR2 FQGNSA, per germline. The V end lost 5 bases, the J end lost 1 base, and 9 bases lay between the germline ends. The CDR3 here is CASSRSSSGANVLTF. DNA for the CDR3: TGTGCCAGCAGCCGCTCCAGTTCTGGGGCCAACGTCCTGACTTTC.

Many counts were recorded for this clonotype. The V and J genes are TRBV7-9 and TRBJ2-5; D may be TRBD2 (5 bases). CDR1 is SEHNR and CDR2 is FQNEAQ in the germline V gene (reference sequence). The CDR3 contains 13 residues. V was shortened by 2 bases and J by 5 bases, with 9 bases between the two germline ends. The CDR3 region has the DNA TGTGCCAGCAGCTTATTTGGCGGGGAGACCCAGTACTTC. Protein: CASSLFGGETQYF.

This clonotype occurred a few times. The chain employs TRBV6-2 or TRBV6-3 and TRBJ1-1; unclear D gene. The CDR3 covers 13 residues. Between the trimmed V and J ends, which lost 2 bases and 5 bases, there was a span of 9 bases. The V gene's germline CDR1 is MNHEY and CDR2 SVGEGT. This CDR3 is CASSYTLGTEAFF. The CDR3 coding sequence is TGTGCCAGCAGTTACACGTTGGGAACTGAAGCTTTCTTT.

J is TRBJ2-1 and V is TRBV7-9; 12 bases map to TRBD1. The CDR3 contains 14 residues. Trimming cost V 5 bases and J 8 bases; bases outside gene matches: 4. The germline CDR1 and CDR2 sequences are SEHNR and FQNEAQ (reference sequence). The CDR3 coding sequence is TGTGCCAGCAGCGGGGGACAGGGGGCCTATGAGCAGTTCTTC. Translated, it gives CASSGGQGAYEQFF.

The V gene is TRBV11-1, the J gene TRBJ2-3, with a possible D match to TRBD1 (5 bases). Trimming took 7 bases from V and 4 from J, leaving 18 bases between them. CDR1 is SGHAT and CDR2 is FQDESV in the germline V gene (reference sequence). The CDR3 sequence is 15 residues long. The CDR3 loop is CASTWWGSKPDTQYF. CDR3 coding DNA: TGTGCCAGCACCTGGTGGGGCTCCAAGCCAGATACGCAGTATTTT.